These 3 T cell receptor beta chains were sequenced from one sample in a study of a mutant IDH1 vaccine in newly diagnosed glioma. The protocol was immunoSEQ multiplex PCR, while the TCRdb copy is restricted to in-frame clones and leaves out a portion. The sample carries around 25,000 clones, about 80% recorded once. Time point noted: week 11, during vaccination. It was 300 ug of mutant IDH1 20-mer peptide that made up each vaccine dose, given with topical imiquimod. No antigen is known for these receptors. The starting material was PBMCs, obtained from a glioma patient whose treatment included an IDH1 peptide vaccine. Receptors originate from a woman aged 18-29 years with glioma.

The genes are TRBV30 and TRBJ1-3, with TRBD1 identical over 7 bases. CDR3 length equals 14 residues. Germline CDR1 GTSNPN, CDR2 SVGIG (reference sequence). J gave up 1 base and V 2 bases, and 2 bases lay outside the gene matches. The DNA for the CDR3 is TGTGCCTGGAGTAGGGGGCCTTCTGGAAACACCATATATTTT. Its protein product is CAWSRGPSGNTIYF. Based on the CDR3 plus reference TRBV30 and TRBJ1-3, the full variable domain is SQTIHQWPATLVQPVGSPLSLECTVEGTSNPNLYWYRQAAGRGLQLLFYSVGIGQISSEVPQNLSASRPQDRQFILSSKKLLLSDSGFYLCAWSRGPSGNTIYFGEGSWLTVV.

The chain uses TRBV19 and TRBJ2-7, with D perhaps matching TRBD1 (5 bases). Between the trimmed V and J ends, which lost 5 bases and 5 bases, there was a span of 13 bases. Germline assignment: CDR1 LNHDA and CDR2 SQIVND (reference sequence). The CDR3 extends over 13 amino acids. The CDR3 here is CASSPKGVNEQYF. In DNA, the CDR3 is TGTGCCAGTAGTCCAAAAGGGGTTAACGAGCAGTACTTC.

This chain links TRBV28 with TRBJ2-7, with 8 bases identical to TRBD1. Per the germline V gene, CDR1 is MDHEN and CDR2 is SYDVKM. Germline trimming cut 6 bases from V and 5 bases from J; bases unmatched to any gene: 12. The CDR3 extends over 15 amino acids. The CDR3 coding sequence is TGTGCCAGCAGCGTTAATGACAGGGGATCCCACGAGCAGTACTTC. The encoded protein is CASSVNDRGSHEQYF.